This T cell receptor (beta chain) was found in a study of glioma-infiltrating T cells. The study's findings and limits: Non-neoplastic patients had below-expected tissue-blood divergence, while all gliomas exceeded expectation.

In germline, CDR1 is MNHEY, CDR2 SVGAGI. Trimming took 4 bases from V and 0 from J, leaving 3 bases between them. There are 12 residues in the CDR3. This clonotype has a count of ten or more. Its antigen is currently unknown. The iRepertoire nested amplicon-rescue multiplex PCR amplified TCR alpha and beta CDR3s from RNA. Tissue mRNA or PBMC total RNA, roughly 100-400 ng, went into one-step reverse transcription and amplification. From the multiplex PCR reads, TCRdb called clonotypes with MiXCR, one entry per CDR3 protein. The table has some 90,000 distinct CDR3 sequences, around 42% seen once; the top ten hold roughly two fifths.

The sample taken for sequencing was glioma tissue, nonneoplastic brain tissue, or PBMCs (not recorded which). This chain connects TRBV6-5 to TRBJ1-2; D remains ambiguous. The receptor was derived from a human donor with low-grade glioma or glioblastoma, undergoing nonglioma brain surgery, or in good health (not recorded which). CDR3: CASSSSNYGYTF. DNA for the CDR3: TGTGCCAGCAGTTCCTCTAACTATGGCTACACCTTC.